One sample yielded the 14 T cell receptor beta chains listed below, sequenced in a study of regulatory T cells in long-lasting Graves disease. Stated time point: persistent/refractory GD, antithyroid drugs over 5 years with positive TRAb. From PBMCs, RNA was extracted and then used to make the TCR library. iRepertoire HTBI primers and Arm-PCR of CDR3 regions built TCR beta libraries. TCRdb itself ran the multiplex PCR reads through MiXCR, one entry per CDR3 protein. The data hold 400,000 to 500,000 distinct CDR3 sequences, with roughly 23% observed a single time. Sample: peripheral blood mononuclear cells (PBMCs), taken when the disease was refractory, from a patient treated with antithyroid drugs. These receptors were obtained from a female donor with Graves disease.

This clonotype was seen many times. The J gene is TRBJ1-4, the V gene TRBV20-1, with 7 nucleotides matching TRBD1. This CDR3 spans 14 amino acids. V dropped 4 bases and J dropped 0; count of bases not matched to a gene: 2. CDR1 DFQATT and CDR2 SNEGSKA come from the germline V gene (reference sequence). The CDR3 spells CSAMTGTTNEKLFF. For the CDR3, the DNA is TGCAGTGCTATGACAGGGACAACTAATGAAAAACTGTTTTTT.

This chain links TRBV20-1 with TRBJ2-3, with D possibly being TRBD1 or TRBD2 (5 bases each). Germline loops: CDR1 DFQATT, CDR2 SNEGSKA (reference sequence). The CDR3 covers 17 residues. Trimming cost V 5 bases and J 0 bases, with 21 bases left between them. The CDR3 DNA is TGCAGTGCTCCCCCCCTAGGGGCGGGTGGTAGCACAGATACGCAGTATTTT. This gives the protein CSAPPLGAGGSTDTQYF.

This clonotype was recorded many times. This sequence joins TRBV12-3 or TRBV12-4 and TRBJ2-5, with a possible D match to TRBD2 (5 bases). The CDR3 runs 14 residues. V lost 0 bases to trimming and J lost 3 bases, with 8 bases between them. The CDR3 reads CASSLANGKETQYF. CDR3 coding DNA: TGTGCCAGCAGTTTAGCGAACGGGAAAGAGACCCAGTACTTC.

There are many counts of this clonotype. The CDR3 DNA sequence: TGTGCCAGCAGTTTTGGCGGGAGTAGCAACGAGCAGTACTTC. Translation gives CASSFGGSSNEQYF. The J gene is TRBJ2-7, the V gene TRBV28; 7 bases are shared with TRBD2. Looked up from germline, CDR1 is MDHEN and CDR2 is SYDVKM. The CDR3 runs 14 residues. The junction had 7 bases not matched to a gene; V was cut back by 3 bases and J by 5 bases.

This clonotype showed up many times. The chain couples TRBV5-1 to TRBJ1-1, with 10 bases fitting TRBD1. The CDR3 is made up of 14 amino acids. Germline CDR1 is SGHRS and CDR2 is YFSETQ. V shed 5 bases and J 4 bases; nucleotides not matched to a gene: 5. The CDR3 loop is CASSSGTGVTEAFF. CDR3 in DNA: TGCGCCAGCAGTTCCGGGACAGGGGTCACTGAAGCTTTCTTT.

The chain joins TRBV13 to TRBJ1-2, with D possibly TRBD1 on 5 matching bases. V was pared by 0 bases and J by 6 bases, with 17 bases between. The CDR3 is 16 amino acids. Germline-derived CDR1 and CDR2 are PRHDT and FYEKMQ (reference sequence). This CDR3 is CASSLGQVEFVDGYTF. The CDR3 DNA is TGTGCCAGCAGCTTAGGACAGGTGGAGTTTGTAGATGGCTACACCTTC. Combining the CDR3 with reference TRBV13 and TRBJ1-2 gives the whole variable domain AAGVIQSPRHLIKEKRETATLKCYPIPRHDTVYWYQQGPGQDPQFLISFYEKMQSDKGSIPDRFSAQQFSDYHSELNMSSLELGDSALYFCASSLGQVEFVDGYTFGSGTRLTVV.

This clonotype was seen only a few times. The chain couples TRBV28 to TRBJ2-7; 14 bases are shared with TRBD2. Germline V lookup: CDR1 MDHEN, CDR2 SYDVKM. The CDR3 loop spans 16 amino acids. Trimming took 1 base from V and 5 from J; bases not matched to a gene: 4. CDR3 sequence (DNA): TGTGCCAGCAGTTTATTAGGACTAGCGGGAGGCAACGAGCAGTACTTC. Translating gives CASSLLGLAGGNEQYF.

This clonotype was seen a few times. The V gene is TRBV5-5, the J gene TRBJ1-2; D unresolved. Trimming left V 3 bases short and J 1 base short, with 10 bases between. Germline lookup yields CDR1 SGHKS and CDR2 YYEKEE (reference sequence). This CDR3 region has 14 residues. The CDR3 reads CASSSVGGNYGYTF. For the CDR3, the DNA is TGTGCCAGCAGCTCCGTGGGAGGTAACTATGGCTACACCTTC.

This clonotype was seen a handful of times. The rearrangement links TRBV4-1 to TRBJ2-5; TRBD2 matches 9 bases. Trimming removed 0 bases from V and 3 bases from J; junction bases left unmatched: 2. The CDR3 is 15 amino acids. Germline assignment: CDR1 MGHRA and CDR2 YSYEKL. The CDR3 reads CASSQDSGSEETQYF. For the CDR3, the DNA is TGCGCCAGCAGCCAAGATAGCGGGAGTGAAGAGACCCAGTACTTC.

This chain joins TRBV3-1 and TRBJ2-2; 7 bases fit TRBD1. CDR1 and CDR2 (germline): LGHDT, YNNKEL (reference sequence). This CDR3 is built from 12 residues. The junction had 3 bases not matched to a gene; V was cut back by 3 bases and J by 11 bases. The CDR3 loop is CASSQGDSELFF. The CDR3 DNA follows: TGTGCCAGCAGCCAGGGGGACAGTGAGCTGTTTTTT. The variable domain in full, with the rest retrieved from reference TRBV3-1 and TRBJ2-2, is DTAVSQTPKYLVTQMGNDKSIKCEQNLGHDTMYWYKQDSKKFLKIMFSYNNKELIINETVPNRFSPKSPDKAHLNLHINSLELGDSAVYFCASSQGDSELFFGEGSRLTVL.

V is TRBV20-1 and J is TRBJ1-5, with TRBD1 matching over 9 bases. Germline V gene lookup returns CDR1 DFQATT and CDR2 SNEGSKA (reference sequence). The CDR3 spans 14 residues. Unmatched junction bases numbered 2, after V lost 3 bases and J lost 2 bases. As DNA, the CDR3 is TGCAGTGCTAGGGGGGACAGGGGCAATCAGCCCCAGCATTTT. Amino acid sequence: CSARGDRGNQPQHF.

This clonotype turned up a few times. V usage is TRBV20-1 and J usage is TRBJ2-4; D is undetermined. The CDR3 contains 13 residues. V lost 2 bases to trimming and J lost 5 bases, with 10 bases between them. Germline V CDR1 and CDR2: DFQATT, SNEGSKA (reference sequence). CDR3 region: CSARQVDENIQYF. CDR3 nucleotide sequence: TGCAGTGCTAGACAGGTCGACGAAAACATTCAGTACTTC.

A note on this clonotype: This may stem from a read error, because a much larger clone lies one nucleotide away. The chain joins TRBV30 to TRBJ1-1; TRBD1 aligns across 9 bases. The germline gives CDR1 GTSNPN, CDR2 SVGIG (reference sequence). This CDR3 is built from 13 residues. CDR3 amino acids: CAWSPQGATEASF. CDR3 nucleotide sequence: TGTGCCTGGAGCCCACAGGGGGCCACTGAAGCTTCCTTT.

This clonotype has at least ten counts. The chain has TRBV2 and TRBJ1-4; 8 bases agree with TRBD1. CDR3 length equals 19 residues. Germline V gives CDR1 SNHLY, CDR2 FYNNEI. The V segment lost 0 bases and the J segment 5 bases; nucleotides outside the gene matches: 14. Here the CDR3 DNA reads TGTGCCAGCAGTGAAGCGCCTGGCGGGACAGGTGTCGGGAATGAAAAACTGTTTTTT. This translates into CASSEAPGGTGVGNEKLFF.